The 28 T cell receptor beta chains in this list originate from one sample, sequenced in a study of early T cells in non-severe SARS-CoV-2 infection. TCRdb recomputed calls from the 5' RACE reads with MiXCR, one row per CDR3 protein. The data contain 45,000 to 60,000 distinct CDR3 sequences, roughly 9% of them singletons. The material was whole blood, obtained at baseline. These receptors were collected from an adult who was a healthcare worker with PCR-confirmed SARS-CoV-2 infection or an uninfected control (not recorded which).

This rearrangement joins TRBV11-2 to TRBJ1-1; D remains ambiguous. The CDR3 has 16 amino acids. The germline gives CDR1 SGHAT, CDR2 FQNNGV. Between the trimmed V and J ends, which lost 7 bases and 2 bases, there was a span of 20 bases. The CDR3 protein is CASTSYETAQNTEAFF. CDR3 coding DNA: TGTGCCAGCACCTCATACGAGACTGCTCAAAACACTGAAGCTTTCTTT.

The V gene is TRBV7-3, the J gene TRBJ2-1; no reliable D call. The CDR3 consists of 12 residues. The V end lost 4 bases, the J end lost 10 bases, and 11 bases lay between the germline ends. Per germline, CDR1 SGHTA and CDR2 FQGTGA. The DNA of the CDR3 is TGTGCCAGCAGCTCCTATACCGGGGAGCAGTTCTTC. Protein sequence: CASSSYTGEQFF.

This clonotype was recorded at least ten times. This chain connects TRBV7-8 to TRBJ2-7, with TRBD1 identical over 11 bases. The germline V gene has CDR1 SGHVS and CDR2 FQNEAQ. J gave up 4 bases and V 5 bases, and 7 bases lay outside the gene matches. This CDR3 spans 15 amino acids. CDR3 nucleotides: TGTGCCAGCAGCGTCGGGACAGGGGGAATTTACGAGCAGTACTTC. Protein product: CASSVGTGGIYEQYF.

The table lists this clonotype with many counts. The CDR3 DNA reads TGTGCCAGCAGGAGGGACAGCAATCAGCCCCAGCATTTT. This encodes CASRRDSNQPQHF. J is TRBJ1-5 and V is TRBV2; D perhaps matches TRBD1 (5 bases). Germline V gene sequence: CDR1 SNHLY, CDR2 FYNNEI. Deletions cut 6 bases from V and 1 base from J, with 7 bases between. This CDR3 spans 13 amino acids.

This clonotype occurred many times. The CDR3, as DNA: TGTGCCAGCAGCTTAGAGCCGGGGACTGAAGCTTTCTTT. Its protein product is CASSLEPGTEAFF. V usage is TRBV7-6 and J usage is TRBJ1-1; no definite D call. The CDR3 spans 13 residues. Trimming took 1 base from V and 5 from J, leaving 8 bases between them. CDR1 is SGHVS, CDR2 FNYEAQ, per germline.

This clonotype was found a few times. V and J are TRBV7-9 and TRBJ1-1, with D unclear. Germline CDR1 and CDR2: SEHNR and FQNEAQ (reference sequence). Between the trimmed V and J ends, which lost 4 bases and 3 bases, there was a span of 9 bases. The CDR3 totals 13 residues. The chain's CDR3 is CASSYVADTEAFF. CDR3 DNA: TGTGCCAGCAGCTACGTGGCGGACACTGAAGCTTTCTTT.

The chain uses TRBV12-3 or TRBV12-4 and TRBJ1-5; 8 bases align to TRBD1. This CDR3 has 15 amino acids. The J segment lost 1 base and the V segment lost 2 bases, leaving 1 base of the junction unmatched. This CDR3 is CASSLNRGSNQPQHF. In nucleotides, the CDR3 is TGTGCCAGCAGTTTAAACAGGGGGAGCAATCAGCCCCAGCATTTT.

Many counts were recorded for this clonotype. V gene TRBV20-1 combines with J gene TRBJ1-2, with 7 bases aligning to TRBD1. V was pared by 6 bases and J by 6 bases, with 10 bases of the junction left unmatched. The germline V gene encodes CDR1 DFQATT and CDR2 SNEGSKA (reference sequence). The CDR3 length is 13 residues. The CDR3: CSAGPTGRDGYTF. For the CDR3, the DNA is TGCAGTGCGGGGCCGACAGGGAGGGATGGCTACACCTTC.

The J gene is TRBJ2-1, the V gene TRBV3-1; TRBD2 aligns across 7 bases. CDR3 length: 15 amino acids. J was trimmed by 1 base and V by 1 base; bases with no gene match: 1. The germline V gene encodes CDR1 LGHDT and CDR2 YNNKEL (reference sequence). The CDR3 sequence is CASSQGAGSYNEQFF. For the CDR3, the DNA is TGTGCCAGCAGCCAAGGAGCGGGATCCTACAATGAGCAGTTCTTC.

This clonotype was seen a few times. The chain links TRBV6-2 or TRBV6-3 to TRBJ2-2; D is undetermined. The germline CDR1 and CDR2 sequences are MNHEY and SVGEGT. CDR3 length: 12 residues. V was clipped by 6 bases and J by 6 bases, with 8 bases between them. The CDR3 coding sequence is TGTGCCAGCAGGGTCGATGCCGGGGAGCTGTTTTTT. It yields the protein CASRVDAGELFF.

This clonotype came up many times. The chain uses TRBV7-6 and TRBJ2-5, with D unclear. Looked up from germline, CDR1 is SGHVS and CDR2 is FNYEAQ. V lost 3 bases, J lost 1 base, and 9 bases lay in between. This CDR3 is 14 amino acids long. The CDR3 DNA is TGTGCCAGCAGCTTCCAAGACGCCCAAGAGACCCAGTACTTC. Encoded protein: CASSFQDAQETQYF.

This clonotype has a count of ten or more. This chain connects TRBV12-3 or TRBV12-4 to TRBJ2-7; no clear D. The CDR3 spans 12 residues. The V gene lost 3 bases and the J gene lost 5 bases, with 8 bases spanning the gap. The CDR3 is CASSLGAHEQYF. CDR3 DNA sequence: TGTGCCAGCAGTTTGGGTGCCCACGAGCAGTACTTC.

The chain carries TRBV4-1 and TRBJ2-7, with a possible D match to TRBD2 (6 bases). The CDR3 has 15 amino acids. The germline V gene has CDR1 MGHRA and CDR2 YSYEKL. The V gene lost 0 bases and the J gene lost 0 bases, with 9 bases spanning the gap. CDR3 in amino acids: CASSQEPGVSYEQYF. In nucleotides, the CDR3 is TGCGCCAGCAGCCAAGAGCCGGGGGTCTCCTACGAGCAGTACTTC.

This clonotype was found many times. This chain connects TRBV19 to TRBJ2-3; TRBD1 agrees at 11 bases. V shed 6 bases, J shed 2 bases, and the junction held 4 bases outside the gene matches. Germline loops: CDR1 LNHDA, CDR2 SQIVND (reference sequence). The CDR3 runs 15 residues. The chain's CDR3 is CASRGQGEFTDTQYF. The CDR3 nucleotides are TGTGCCAGTAGGGGACAGGGGGAATTCACAGATACGCAGTATTTT.

The rearrangement uses TRBV12-5 and TRBJ2-5; TRBD1 agrees at 9 bases. The CDR3 has 14 residues. V trimming: 6 bases; J trimming: 4 bases; junction bases outside the gene matches: 6. The V gene's germline CDR1 is LGHNT and CDR2 FRNRAP. This CDR3 reads CASGRTGEGETQYF. The CDR3 DNA sequence: TGTGCTAGTGGCCGGACAGGGGAAGGAGAGACCCAGTACTTC.

The gene calls are TRBV5-6 and TRBJ2-6; D not resolved. V was cut by 0 bases and J by 2 bases, with 3 bases left in between. This CDR3 spans 14 amino acids. The germline gives CDR1 SGHDT, CDR2 YYEEEE. The CDR3 loop reads CASSLGAGANVLTF. DNA of the CDR3: TGTGCCAGCAGCTTGGGGGCTGGGGCCAACGTCCTGACTTTC.

CDR3 coding DNA: TGTGCCACCAGTGACTCGGGGACTAGCGCTAAGCAGTACTTC. Amino acid sequence: CATSDSGTSAKQYF. The chain links TRBV24-1 to TRBJ2-7; 10 bases map to TRBD2. Trimming took 4 bases from V and 8 from J; bases not matched to a gene: 7. The CDR3 consists of 14 residues. CDR1 is KGHDR, CDR2 SFDVKD, per germline.

This chain links TRBV27 with TRBJ2-7; 8 nucleotides agree with TRBD1. The length of the CDR3 is 16 residues. Unmatched junction bases numbered 9, after V lost 2 bases and J lost 3 bases. From germline, CDR1 is MNHEY and CDR2 SMNVEV (reference sequence). The CDR3 region is CASSLGGPTGVYEQYF. The DNA for the CDR3 is TGTGCCAGCAGTTTAGGGGGCCCGACAGGGGTCTACGAGCAGTACTTC.

The chain links TRBV3-1 to TRBJ2-7, with D maybe TRBD1 (5 bases). CDR1 is LGHDT and CDR2 is YNNKEL in the germline V gene (reference sequence). V lost 0 bases and J 6 bases, leaving 15 bases between the germline ends. The CDR3 runs 15 residues. The CDR3: CASSQDYRTQIEQYF. In DNA, the CDR3 is TGTGCCAGCAGCCAAGATTACAGGACACAAATCGAGCAGTACTTC.

This clonotype was seen ten or more times. The chain recombines TRBV7-9 with TRBJ2-3; TRBD1 is a possible D gene (5 bases). Germline V CDR1 and CDR2: SEHNR, FQNEAQ (reference sequence). V gave up 5 bases and J gave up 2 bases, with 17 bases separating them. The CDR3 contains 16 residues. CDR3 in DNA: TGTGCCAGCAGCCCAACCAAGGGGCCCCTCACAGATACGCAGTATTTT. Residues: CASSPTKGPLTDTQYF.

In this sample, this clonotype turned up many times. J is TRBJ2-7 and V is TRBV9; TRBD2 matches 7 bases. This CDR3 has 14 amino acids. Trimming cost V 3 bases and J 3 bases; bases outside gene matches: 6. The V gene's germline CDR1 is SGDLS and CDR2 YYNGEE. The CDR3 nucleotides are TGTGCCAGCAGCGGAACTAGCGCCAGCTACGAGCAGTACTTC. Protein product: CASSGTSASYEQYF.

This clonotype was found many times. The rearrangement links TRBV19 to TRBJ2-5; no definite D call. The CDR3 consists of 16 residues. The germline gives CDR1 LNHDA, CDR2 SQIVND (reference sequence). Between the trimmed V and J ends, which lost 2 bases and 5 bases, there was a span of 18 bases. The CDR3 nucleotides read TGTGCCAGTAGTATAAACAGCCAGGCCATATGGGAGACCCAGTACTTC. Its protein product is CASSINSQAIWETQYF.

There are a few counts of this clonotype. The chain couples TRBV6-1 to TRBJ2-7, with D unresolved. This CDR3 comprises 15 residues. Germline CDR1 MNHNS, CDR2 SASEGT. The V end was cut by 0 bases, the J end by 2 bases, with 11 bases between. In nucleotides, the CDR3 is TGTGCCAGCAGTGAAGCGTTGGAAACCACCTACGAGCAGTACTTC. It specifies CASSEALETTYEQYF.

This clonotype was found a few times. The rearrangement links TRBV7-9 to TRBJ2-3; 8 bases are shared with TRBD2. The germline gives CDR1 SEHNR, CDR2 FQNEAQ (reference sequence). The CDR3 spans 16 residues. The V segment lost 4 bases and the J segment 2 bases; nucleotides outside the gene matches: 8. The DNA for the CDR3 is TGTGCCAGCAGCTCGGAACTAGCGGCTCACACAGATACGCAGTATTTT. Its translation is CASSSELAAHTDTQYF.

This clonotype showed up many times. The rearrangement uses TRBV5-5 and TRBJ1-2; D is unresolved. V lost 2 bases to trimming and J lost 4 bases, with 24 bases between them. This CDR3 is 18 amino acids long. Per the germline V gene, CDR1 is SGHKS and CDR2 is YYEKEE (reference sequence). Here the CDR3 reads CASSFGPGRAINRYGYTF. The CDR3 bases are TGTGCCAGCAGCTTTGGCCCTGGCCGGGCCATTAATCGCTATGGCTACACCTTC.

There are a few counts of this clonotype. The chain couples TRBV29-1 to TRBJ1-2, with unresolved D. The CDR3 is made up of 15 amino acids. The V end lost 0 bases, the J end lost 0 bases, and 11 bases lay between the germline ends. From germline, CDR1 is SQVTM and CDR2 ANQGSEA. The CDR3 bases are TGCAGCGTTGAAGATCAGAAAACAGCTAACTATGGCTACACCTTC. Amino acids: CSVEDQKTANYGYTF.

The table lists this clonotype with many counts. As DNA, the CDR3 is TGTGCCAGCATGCTCAGTAGCGGAGGGGTCTACGAGCAGTACTTC. Encoded protein: CASMLSSGGVYEQYF. The rearrangement links TRBV2 to TRBJ2-7; a weak D match, TRBD2 (6 bases). This CDR3 is 15 amino acids long. Per germline, CDR1 SNHLY and CDR2 FYNNEI. Deletions cut 7 bases from V and 3 bases from J, with 19 bases between.

This chain joins TRBV6-1 and TRBJ1-1, with 7 positions matching TRBD1. The CDR3 contains 13 residues. The germline CDR1 and CDR2 sequences are MNHNS and SASEGT. V trimming: 10 bases; J trimming: 5 bases; junction bases outside the gene matches: 10. This CDR3 reads CATAKGARTEAFF. The DNA for the CDR3 is TGTGCCACCGCTAAGGGGGCGAGGACTGAAGCTTTCTTT.